This T cell receptor beta chain was recovered during a study of T-cell memory formation after mild COVID-19. TCRdb recomputed calls from the 5' RACE reads with MiXCR, one row per CDR3 protein. The sample shows 210,000 or so distinct CDR3 sequences, about 17% of them seen only once. V dropped 4 bases and J dropped 0 bases, with 12 bases sitting between them. This CDR3 has 15 amino acids. From germline, CDR1 is SGHVS and CDR2 FQNEAQ. What was sequenced was PBMCs or a T cell subset sorted from them (not recorded which). The TCR originated in an adult woman who had mild COVID-19 (a few samples of this study predate the infection). Cell type and time point are not known. The rearrangement uses TRBV7-8 and TRBJ1-1; TRBD1 is a possible D gene (6 bases). The CDR3 region has the DNA TGTGCCAGCAGCTCAGGGGACAACATGAACACTGAAGCTTTCTTT. This sequence encodes CASSSGDNMNTEAFF. Filled out from reference TRBV7-8 and TRBJ1-1, the complete variable domain reads GAGVSQSPRYKVAKRGQDVALRCDPISGHVSLFWYQQALGQGPEFLTYFQNEAQLDKSGLPSDRFFAERPEGSVSTLKIQRTQQEDSAVYLCASSSGDNMNTEAFFGQGTRLTVV.